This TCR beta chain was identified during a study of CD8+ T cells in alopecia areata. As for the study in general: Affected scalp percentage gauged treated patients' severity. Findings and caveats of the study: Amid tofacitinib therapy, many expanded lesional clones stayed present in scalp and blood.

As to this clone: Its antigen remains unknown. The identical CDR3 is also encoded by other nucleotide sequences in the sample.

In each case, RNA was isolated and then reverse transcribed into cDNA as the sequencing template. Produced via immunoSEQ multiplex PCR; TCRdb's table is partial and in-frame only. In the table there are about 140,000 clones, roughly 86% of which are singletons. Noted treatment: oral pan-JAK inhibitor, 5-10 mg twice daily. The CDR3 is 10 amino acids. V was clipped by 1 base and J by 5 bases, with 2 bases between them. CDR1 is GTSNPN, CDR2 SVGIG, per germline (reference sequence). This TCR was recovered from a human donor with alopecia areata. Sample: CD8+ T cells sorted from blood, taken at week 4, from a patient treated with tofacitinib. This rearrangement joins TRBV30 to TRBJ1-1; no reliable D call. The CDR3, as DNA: TGTGCCTGGAGTGAAACTGAAGCTTTCTTT. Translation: CAWSETEAFF.